The clone carrying this T cell receptor beta chain has a handful of counts. What it binds is not known. V dropped 8 bases and J dropped 0 bases, with 19 bases sitting between them. CDR3 length equals 17 residues. Germline V gene lookup returns CDR1 SEHNR and CDR2 FQNEAQ (reference sequence). This specimen comes from a study of early T cells in non-severe SARS-CoV-2 infection. Study overall: RNA in bulk from unsorted whole blood was sequenced, and chains were unpaired.

In the library, individual cDNA molecules carried attached unique molecular identifiers. Using its own MiXCR run on the 5' RACE reads, TCRdb lists one record per CDR3 protein. The sample includes approximately 79,000 distinct CDR3 sequences, around 13% of them seen just once. General study points: Clonotype matching in VDJdb favored anti-spike CD8 responses and did not capture private and CD4 specificities.

This TCR was sampled from an adult who was a healthcare worker with PCR-confirmed SARS-CoV-2 infection or an uninfected control (not recorded which). This rearrangement joins TRBV7-9 to TRBJ1-4; D not resolved. Sample: whole blood. The CDR3 here is CASSNGLSLATNEKLFF. The CDR3 region has the DNA TGTGCCAGCTCCAACGGACTTTCCCTTGCAACTAATGAAAAACTGTTTTTT. The whole variable domain, filled in from reference TRBV7-9 and TRBJ1-4, reads DTGVSQNPRHKITKRGQNVTFRCDPISEHNRLYWYRQTLGQGPEFLTYFQNEAQLEKSRLLSDRFSAERPKGSFSTLEIQRTEQGDSAMYLCASSNGLSLATNEKLFFGSGTQLSVL.